This passage covers 3 T cell receptor beta chains from one sample sequenced in a study of T cells expressing NK-cell markers. From the 5' RACE reads, TCRdb lists one entry per CDR3 protein and no DNA. The sample features roughly 420,000 distinct CDR3 sequences, with approximately 7% in its top ten. The source material was blood T cells: a sorted CD56 or NKG2C T cell subset, CD4+ or CD8+ T cells, or bulk PBMC T cells (not recorded which). These receptors were obtained from a woman between 18 and 70 years old in good health.

Here the CDR3 reads CASSLEADTNYGYTF. The chain has TRBV5-5 and TRBJ1-2. CDR3 length: 15 residues. Looked up from germline, CDR1 is SGHKS and CDR2 is YYEKEE (reference sequence). Variable domain in full (rest from reference TRBV5-5 and TRBJ1-2): DAGVTQSPTHLIKTRGQQVTLRCSPISGHKSVSWYQQVLGQGPQFIFQYYEKEERGRGNFPDRFSARQFPNYSSELNVNALLLGDSALYLCASSLEADTNYGYTFGSGTRLTVV.

The chain uses TRBV6-2 or TRBV6-3 and TRBJ2-2; TCRdb gives TRBD2 as the D gene, but with no DNA this cannot be confirmed. Per germline, CDR1 MNHEY and CDR2 SVGEGT. This CDR3 is built from 13 residues. The CDR3: CASTPPISGELFF.

The chain couples TRBV19 to TRBJ2-2; absent DNA, TCRdb's TRBD1 call cannot be checked. Germline-derived CDR1 and CDR2 are LNHDA and SQIVND (reference sequence). The CDR3 is made up of 15 amino acids. CDR3 loop: CASRQTGSGTGELFF.